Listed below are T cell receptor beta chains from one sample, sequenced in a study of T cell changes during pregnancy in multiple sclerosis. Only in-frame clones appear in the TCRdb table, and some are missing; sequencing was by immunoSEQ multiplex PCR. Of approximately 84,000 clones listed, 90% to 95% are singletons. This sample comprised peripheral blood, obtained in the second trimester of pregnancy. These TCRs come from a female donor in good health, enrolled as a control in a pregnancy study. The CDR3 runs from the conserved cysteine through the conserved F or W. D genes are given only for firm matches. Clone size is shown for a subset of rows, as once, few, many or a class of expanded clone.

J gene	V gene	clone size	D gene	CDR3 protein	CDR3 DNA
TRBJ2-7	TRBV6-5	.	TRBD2	CASRQLAGGSYEQYF	TGTGCCAGCAGACAACTAGCGGGAGGGTCCTACGAGCAGTACTTC
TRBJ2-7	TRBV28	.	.	CASSLSGTSAYEQYF	TGTGCCAGCAGTTTATCCGGGACTTCCGCCTACGAGCAGTACTTC
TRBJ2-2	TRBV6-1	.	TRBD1	CASSRQGDNGELFF	TGTGCCAGCAGTAGACAGGGGGATAACGGGGAGCTGTTTTTT
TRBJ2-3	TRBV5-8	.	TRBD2	CASSDRDYLTDTQYF	TGTGCCAGCAGCGACCGGGACTACCTCACAGATACGCAGTATTTT
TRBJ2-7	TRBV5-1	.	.	CASAPSTGSYEQYF	TGCGCCAGCGCCCCTTCCACAGGGTCCTACGAGCAGTACTTC
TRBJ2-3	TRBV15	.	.	CATSRIPGQGYPDTQYF	TGTGCCACCAGCAGAATCCCGGGACAAGGGTACCCAGATACGCAGTATTTT
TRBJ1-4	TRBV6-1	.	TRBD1	CASHTGTGGSEKLFF	TGTGCCAGCCACACCGGGACAGGGGGCAGTGAAAAACTGTTTTTT
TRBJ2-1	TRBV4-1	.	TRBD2	CASSQDLFGLAASSYNEQFF	TGCGCCAGCAGCCAAGATCTGTTTGGACTAGCGGCCTCCTCCTACAATGAGCAGTTCTTC
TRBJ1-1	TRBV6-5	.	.	CASSYSGAGNTEAFF	TGTGCCAGCAGTTACTCGGGGGCTGGGAACACTGAAGCTTTCTTT
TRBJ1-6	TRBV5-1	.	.	CASTVDSPDNSPLHF	TGCGCCAGCACCGTAGACAGTCCGGATAATTCACCCCTCCACTTT
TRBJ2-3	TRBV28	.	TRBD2	CASSSLAGFADTQYF	TGTGCCAGCAGTTCCCTAGCGGGATTCGCAGATACGCAGTATTTT
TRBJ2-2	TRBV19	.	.	CASTPRGNTGELFF	TGTGCCAGTACCCCCAGGGGGAACACCGGGGAGCTGTTTTTT
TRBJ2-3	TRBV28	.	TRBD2	CASSFGLAGGSTDTQYF	TGTGCCAGCAGTTTCGGACTAGCGGGGGGTAGCACAGATACGCAGTATTTT
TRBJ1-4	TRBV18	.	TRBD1	CASSPRGQGSNEKLFF	TGTGCCAGCTCACCACGCGGACAGGGATCTAATGAAAAACTGTTTTTT
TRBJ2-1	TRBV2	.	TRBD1	CASRQGQGNEQFF	TGTGCCAGCAGACAGGGACAGGGGAATGAGCAGTTCTTC
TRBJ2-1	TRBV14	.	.	CASSLQAYNEQFF	TGTGCCAGCAGCCTGCAGGCTTACAATGAGCAGTTCTTC
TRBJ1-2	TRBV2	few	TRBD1	CASSLTGDRGYTF	TGTGCCAGCAGTCTTACAGGGGATCGTGGCTACACCTTC
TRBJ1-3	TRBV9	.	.	CASSAGGISGNTIYF	TGTGCCAGCAGCGCGGGAGGGATCTCTGGAAACACCATATATTTT
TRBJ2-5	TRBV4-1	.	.	CASSPRGHPETQYF	TGCGCCAGCAGCCCCCGGGGTCACCCAGAGACCCAGTACTTC
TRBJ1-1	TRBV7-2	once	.	CASSPRAGNTEAFF	TGTGCCAGCAGCCCCCGGGCGGGGAACACTGAAGCTTTCTTT
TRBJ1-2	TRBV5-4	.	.	CASSLDPRGANYGYTF	TGTGCCAGCAGCTTGGACCCCAGGGGCGCAAACTATGGCTACACCTTC
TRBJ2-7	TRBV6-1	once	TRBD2	CASSEVAGEGEQYF	TGTGCCAGCAGTGAAGTAGCGGGAGAAGGCGAGCAGTACTTC
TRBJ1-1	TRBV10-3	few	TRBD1	CAISTGGTEAFF	TGTGCCATCAGTACAGGGGGCACTGAAGCTTTCTTT
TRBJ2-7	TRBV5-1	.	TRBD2	CASSQGLAGEQYF	TGCGCCAGCAGCCAGGGACTAGCAGGCGAGCAGTACTTC
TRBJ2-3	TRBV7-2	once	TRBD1	CASSLGWKGQADTQYF	TGTGCCAGCAGCTTAGGTTGGAAGGGACAGGCAGATACGCAGTATTTT
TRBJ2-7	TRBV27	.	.	CASSFYRVGEQYF	TGTGCCAGCAGTTTTTACAGGGTAGGAGAGCAGTACTTC
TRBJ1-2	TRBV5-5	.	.	CASSLGQGFGYTF	TGTGCCAGCAGCTTGGGTCAGGGCTTTGGCTACACCTTC
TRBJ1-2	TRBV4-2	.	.	CATGGGTEEGNYGYTF	TGTGCCACCGGTGGCGGGACGGAGGAAGGGAACTATGGCTACACCTTC
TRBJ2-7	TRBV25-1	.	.	CASSEYSYEQYF	TGTGCCAGCAGTGAATATAGCTACGAGCAGTACTTC
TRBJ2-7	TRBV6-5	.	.	CAGGDGCEQYF	TGTGCCGGAGGGGACGGGTGTGAGCAGTACTTC
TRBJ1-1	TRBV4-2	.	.	CASSQVMEGTEAFF	TGTGCCAGCAGCCAAGTGATGGAGGGCACTGAAGCTTTCTTT
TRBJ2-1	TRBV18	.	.	CASSPNRAPPYNEQFF	TGTGCCAGCTCACCAAACAGGGCCCCCCCTTACAATGAGCAGTTCTTC
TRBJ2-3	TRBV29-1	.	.	CSVRQKYSSTDTQYF	TGCAGCGTTCGACAGAAATATTCTAGCACAGATACGCAGTATTTT
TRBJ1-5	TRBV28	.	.	CASNRDSNQPQHF	TGTGCCTCAAACAGGGACAGCAATCAGCCCCAGCATTTT